The 11 T cell receptor beta chains below all came from one sample that was sequenced in a study of response to subunit inactivated influenza vaccine. TCRdb re-derived calls from the RT-PCR reads in MiXCR, one entry per CDR3 protein. The repertoire has about 170,000 distinct CDR3 sequences, about 12% of them found once; the top ten carry 25% to 30%. The same sample was also used in a study of T cells expressing NK-cell markers. That source reports: The authors generated TCR beta cDNA through 5'RACE template switching with UMIs.

The sequencing used CD8+ T cells sorted from PBMCs, collected less than 13 days after vaccination. Every receptor here comes from a man aged 45-65 years who received an inactivated influenza vaccine.

This clonotype came up a few times. The chain carries TRBV9 and TRBJ2-5, with D possibly matching TRBD1 (6 bases). The CDR3 covers 15 residues. Trimming removed 4 bases at V and 2 bases at J, with 15 bases between. CDR1 and CDR2 (germline): SGDLS, YYNGEE. The CDR3 is CASSSGQYAQETQYF. CDR3 in DNA: TGTGCCAGCAGCTCAGGACAGTACGCACAAGAGACCCAGTACTTC.

This clonotype qualifies as medium-sized. The chain uses TRBV27 and TRBJ2-3; 14 nucleotides align to TRBD2. With V trimmed by 2 bases and J by 4 bases, 2 bases remained unmatched. CDR3 length: 16 residues. CDR1 is MNHEY and CDR2 is SMNVEV in the germline V gene (reference sequence). The CDR3, as DNA: TGTGCCAGCAGTTTAGGGACTAGCGGGAGAGCAGATACGCAGTATTTT. Amino acids: CASSLGTSGRADTQYF.

This clonotype was seen a handful of times. The chain carries TRBV12-3 or TRBV12-4 and TRBJ2-3; TRBD2 matches at 11 bases. V was pared by 3 bases and J by 5 bases, with 4 bases of the junction left unmatched. CDR3 length equals 15 residues. CDR3 nucleotides: TGTGCCAGCAGTTTTAGCGGGGGGGCGGGAGATACGCAGTATTTT. Translating gives CASSFSGGAGDTQYF.

This clonotype showed up just a few times. The chain couples TRBV6-1 to TRBJ2-2, with 7 nucleotides matching TRBD1. This CDR3 spans 14 amino acids. V trimming: 6 bases; J trimming: 3 bases; junction bases outside the gene matches: 4. CDR1 and CDR2 from the germline V gene are MNHNS and SASEGT. The CDR3 DNA is TGTGCCAGCAGCCGACAGGGCTACACCGGGGAGCTGTTTTTT. Translation gives CASSRQGYTGELFF.

The chain joins TRBV6-2 or TRBV6-3 to TRBJ2-1, with 9 bases aligning to TRBD1. This CDR3 has 17 residues. Germline V lookup: CDR1 MNHEY, CDR2 SVGEGT. Unmatched junction bases numbered 5, after V lost 2 bases and J lost 0 bases. CDR3 sequence: CASSYLGTGSSYNEQFF. CDR3 bases: TGTGCCAGCAGTTACCTGGGGACAGGGAGCTCCTACAATGAGCAGTTCTTC.

As to this clonotype: One end of the junction fails to match germline, which may point to a read error. The V call is TRBV4-1, the J call TRBJ1-1; possible D gene TRBD1, 5 bases. The CDR3 contains 14 residues. Germline V gene lookup returns CDR1 MGHRA and CDR2 YSYEKL. For the CDR3, the DNA is TGCGCCAACAGCCAGCAGGGTGTAGCCACTGAAGCTTTCTTT. Translation gives CANSQQGVATEAFF.

The V and J genes are TRBV11-2 and TRBJ2-7; the D gene is possibly TRBD2 (6 bases). Trimming removed 7 bases at V and 6 bases at J, with 13 bases between. Germline V gene sequence: CDR1 SGHAT, CDR2 FQNNGV. CDR3 length: 12 amino acids. This CDR3 reads CASMGLNGEQYF. The DNA for the CDR3 is TGTGCCAGCATGGGACTGAATGGCGAGCAGTACTTC.

A few counts support this clonotype. The V and J genes are TRBV20-1 and TRBJ2-3; 11 bases line up with TRBD2. Germline-derived CDR1 and CDR2 are DFQATT and SNEGSKA (reference sequence). The trim removed 1 base at V and 2 bases at J, leaving 11 bases unmatched. The CDR3 has 18 amino acids. The CDR3 is CSARALIETSGVTDTQYF. CDR3 bases: TGCAGTGCTAGAGCCTTGATAGAGACTAGCGGGGTCACAGATACGCAGTATTTT.

V usage is TRBV6-5 and J usage is TRBJ2-1, with D maybe TRBD2 (5 bases). The CDR3 is 14 amino acids. V dropped 2 bases and J dropped 5 bases, with 10 bases sitting between them. The germline V gene has CDR1 MNHEY and CDR2 SVGAGI. CDR3 DNA: TGTGCCAGCAGTTACGAGGGCCCCGACAATGAGCAGTTCTTC. Protein product: CASSYEGPDNEQFF.

This clonotype occurred a few times. This chain links TRBV28 with TRBJ1-5; D gene unclear. The V gene lost 4 bases and the J gene lost 6 bases, with 10 bases spanning the gap. This CDR3 region has 13 residues. Germline V gene data show CDR1 as MDHEN and CDR2 as SYDVKM. The CDR3 coding sequence is TGTGCCAGCAGTTACGGGGTAAGTCAGCCCCAGCATTTT. This encodes CASSYGVSQPQHF.

This clonotype came up a few times. The rearrangement uses TRBV7-9 and TRBJ2-1, with D hard to call. With 4 bases removed from V and 6 bases from J, the gap between germline ends came to 7 bases. Germline V gene data show CDR1 as SEHNR and CDR2 as FQNEAQ (reference sequence). This CDR3 contains 12 residues. The DNA for the CDR3 is TGTGCCAGCAGCTCGGGCCTCAATGAGCAGTTCTTC. It specifies CASSSGLNEQFF.